This T cell receptor (beta chain) was documented in a study of TIL therapy for anti-PD-1-resistant metastatic lung cancer. Stated time point: pre-treatment sample, taken before nivolumab and TIL therapy. The CDR3 extends over 15 amino acids. Deletions cut 5 bases from V and 3 bases from J, with 13 bases between. Looked up from germline, CDR1 is MNHEY and CDR2 is SMNVEV (reference sequence). Only one count was recorded for this clone. This was the immunoSEQ v3 assay. Sequencing depth was about 2 million read pairs for survey level, about 5-6.5 million for deep. Profiling relied on immunoSEQ multiplex PCR, and the TCRdb table lists in-frame clones only, not all of them. The sample yields roughly 57,000 clones, approximately 75% seen once.

V is TRBV27 and J is TRBJ2-2; tentatively, D is TRBD2 (5 bases). The source material was blood, sampled at baseline. This sequence originates from a person between 30 and 79 years old with non-small cell lung cancer. The CDR3: CASSPRGPDTGELFF. Written as DNA, the CDR3 is TGTGCCAGCAGTCCCCGCGGGCCCGACACCGGGGAGCTGTTTTTT.